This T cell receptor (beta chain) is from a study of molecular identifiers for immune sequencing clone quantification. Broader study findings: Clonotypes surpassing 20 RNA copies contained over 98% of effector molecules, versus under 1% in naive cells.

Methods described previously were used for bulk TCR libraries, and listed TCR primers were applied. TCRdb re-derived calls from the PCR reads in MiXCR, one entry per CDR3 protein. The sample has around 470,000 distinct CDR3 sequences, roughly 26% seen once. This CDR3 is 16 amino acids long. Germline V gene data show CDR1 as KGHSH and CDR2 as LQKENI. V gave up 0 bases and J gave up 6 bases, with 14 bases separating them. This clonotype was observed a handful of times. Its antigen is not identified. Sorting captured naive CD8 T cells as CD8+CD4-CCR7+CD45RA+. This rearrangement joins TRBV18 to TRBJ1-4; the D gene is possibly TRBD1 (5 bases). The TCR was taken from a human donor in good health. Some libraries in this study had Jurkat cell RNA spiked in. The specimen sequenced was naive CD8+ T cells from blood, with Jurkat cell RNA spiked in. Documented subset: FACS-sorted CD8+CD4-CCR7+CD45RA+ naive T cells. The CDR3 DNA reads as TGTGCCAGCTCACCACCCCCCGGGGTGGGGGATGAAAAACTGTTTTTT. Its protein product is CASSPPPGVGDEKLFF.